This T cell receptor beta chain was retrieved from a study of technical replicates of blood from a handful of donors. This CDR3 region has 13 residues. Per the germline V gene, CDR1 is MNHEY and CDR2 is SVGAGI. V lost 5 bases, J lost 12 bases, and 8 bases stayed unmatched. Some clones are missing from TCRdb's copy, which holds only in-frame ones; the method was immunoSEQ multiplex PCR. This table holds nearly 80,000 clones, 85% to 95% found once. The origin of this receptor is a human donor in good health. The V and J genes are TRBV6-5 and TRBJ1-4, with 8 positions matching TRBD1. The sequencing input was T cells isolated from PBMCs. The CDR3 DNA reads as TGTGCCAGCAGTCGGACAGGGCTAAAGGAACTGTTTTTT. This translates into CASSRTGLKELFF.